This paragraph covers one TCR beta chain sequence. At one of its ends the junction is not consistent with the germline gene, which may arise from a read error. Different DNA sequences within this sample yield the same CDR3. The sample is drawn from a study of cytomegalovirus exposure and HLA in healthy donors. This PCR relied on a set of 60 Vbeta primers and 13 Jbeta primers. Sequencing used immunoSEQ multiplex PCR; TCRdb keeps in-frame clones, though not all of them. The sample has around 130,000 clones; around 85% are singletons. CDR3 size: 17 residues. Germline V CDR1 and CDR2: LNHNV, YYDKDF (reference sequence).

The V gene is TRBV15, the J gene TRBJ1-5; 7 bases agree with TRBD1. This clonotype was obtained from a boy between 10 and 17 years old in good health and CMV-seronegative. Specimen: PBMCs. The CDR3 reads CATSRVGQGVGNQPQHF. CDR3 nucleotides: TGTGCCACTAGCAGAGTGGGGCAGGGGGTGGGTAATCAGCCCCAGCATTTT.